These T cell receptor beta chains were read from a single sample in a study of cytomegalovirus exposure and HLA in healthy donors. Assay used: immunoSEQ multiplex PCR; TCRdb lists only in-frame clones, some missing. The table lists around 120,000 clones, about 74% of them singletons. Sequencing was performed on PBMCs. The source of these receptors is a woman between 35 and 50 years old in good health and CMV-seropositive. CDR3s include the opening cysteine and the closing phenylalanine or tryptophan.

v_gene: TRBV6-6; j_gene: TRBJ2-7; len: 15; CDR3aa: CASHASTGGSYEQYF
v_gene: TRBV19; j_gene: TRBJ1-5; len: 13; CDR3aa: CASSLEGIQPQHF
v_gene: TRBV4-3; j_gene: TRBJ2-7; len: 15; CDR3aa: CASSQGRGNTYEQYF
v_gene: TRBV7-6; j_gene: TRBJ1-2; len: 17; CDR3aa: CASSLANRRQGFYGYTF
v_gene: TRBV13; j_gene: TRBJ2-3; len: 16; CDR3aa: CASSRVTSGSADTQYF
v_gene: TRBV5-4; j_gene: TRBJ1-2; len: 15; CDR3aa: CASSPPGQAGYGYTF
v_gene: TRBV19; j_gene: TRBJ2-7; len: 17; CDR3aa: CASRTWTSGKSFGEQYF
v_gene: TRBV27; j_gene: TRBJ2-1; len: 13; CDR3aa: CASSREGYNEQFF
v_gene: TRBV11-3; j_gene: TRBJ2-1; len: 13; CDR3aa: CASSRGADNEQFF
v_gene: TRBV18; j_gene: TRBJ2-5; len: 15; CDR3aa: CASSPQQGSQETQYF
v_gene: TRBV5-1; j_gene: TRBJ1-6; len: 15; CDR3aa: CASSLDGGDNSPLHF
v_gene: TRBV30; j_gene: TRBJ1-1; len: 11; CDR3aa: CAWSVLSEAFF
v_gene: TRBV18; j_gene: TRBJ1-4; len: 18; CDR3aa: CASSPTSASTGLNEKLFF
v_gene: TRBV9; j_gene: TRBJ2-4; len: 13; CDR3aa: CASSVGTENIQYF
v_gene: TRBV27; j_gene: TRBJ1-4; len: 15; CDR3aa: CASSGRGATNEKLFF
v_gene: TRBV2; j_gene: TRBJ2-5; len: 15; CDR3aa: CASSALAGGQETQYF
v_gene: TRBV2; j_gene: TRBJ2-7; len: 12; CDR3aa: CGGTGTPGEQYF
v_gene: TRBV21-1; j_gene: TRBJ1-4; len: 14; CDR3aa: CATIQGRTNEKLFF
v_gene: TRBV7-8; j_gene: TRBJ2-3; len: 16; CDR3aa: CASSLEGLARADTQYF
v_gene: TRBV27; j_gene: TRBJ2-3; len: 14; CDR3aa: CASSLGASTDTQYF
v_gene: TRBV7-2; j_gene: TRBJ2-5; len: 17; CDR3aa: CASSSGLAGGIQETQYF
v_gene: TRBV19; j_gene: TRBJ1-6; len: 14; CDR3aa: CASSEGGANSPLHF
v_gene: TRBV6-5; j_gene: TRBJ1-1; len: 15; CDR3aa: CASSYSMGLNTEAFF
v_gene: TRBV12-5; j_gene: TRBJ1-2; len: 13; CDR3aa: CASGFGQGGGYTF
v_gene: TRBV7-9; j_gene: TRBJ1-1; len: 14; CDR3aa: CASSRGQSNTEAFF
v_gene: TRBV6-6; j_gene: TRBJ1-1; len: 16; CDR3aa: CASSYSGRQGNTEAFF
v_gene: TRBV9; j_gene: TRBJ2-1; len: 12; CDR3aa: CASGTGIDEQFF
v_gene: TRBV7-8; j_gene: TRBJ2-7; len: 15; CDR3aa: CASSNRDSGTYEQYF
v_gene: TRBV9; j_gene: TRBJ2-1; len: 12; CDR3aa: CASSVVGDEQFF
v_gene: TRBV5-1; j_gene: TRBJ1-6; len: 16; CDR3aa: CASSITGAGDNSPLHF
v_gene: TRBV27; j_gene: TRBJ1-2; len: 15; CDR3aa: CASSSTTGPRYGYTF
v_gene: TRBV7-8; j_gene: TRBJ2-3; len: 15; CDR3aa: CASTLLGQGSDTQYF
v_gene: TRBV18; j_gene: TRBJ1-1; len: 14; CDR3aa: CASSLGQGREKAFF
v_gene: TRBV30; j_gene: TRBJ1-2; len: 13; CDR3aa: CAWSVPETGGYTF
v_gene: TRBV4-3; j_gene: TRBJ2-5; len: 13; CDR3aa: CASSSTPRETQYF
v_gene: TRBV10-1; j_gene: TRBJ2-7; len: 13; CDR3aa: CASSVGQSYEQYF
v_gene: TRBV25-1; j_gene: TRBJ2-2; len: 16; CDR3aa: CASSEYGKGGTGELFF
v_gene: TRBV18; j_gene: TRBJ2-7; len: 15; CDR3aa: CASSPPLGTSSEQYF
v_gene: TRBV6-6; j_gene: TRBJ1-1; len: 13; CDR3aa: CASSYRQGAEAFF
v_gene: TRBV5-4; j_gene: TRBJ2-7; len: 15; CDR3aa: CASSLQSSGSYEQYF
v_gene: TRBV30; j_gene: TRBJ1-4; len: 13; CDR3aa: CAWSNKINEKLFF
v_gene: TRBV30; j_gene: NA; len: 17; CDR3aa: CAWSEGLAGAPGTEQYF
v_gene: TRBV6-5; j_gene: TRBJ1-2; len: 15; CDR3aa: CASSPGDRIGRGYTF
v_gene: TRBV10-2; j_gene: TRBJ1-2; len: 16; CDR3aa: CASSTVGQGFNYGYTF
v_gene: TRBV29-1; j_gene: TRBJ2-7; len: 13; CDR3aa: CSVDLQGAYEQYF
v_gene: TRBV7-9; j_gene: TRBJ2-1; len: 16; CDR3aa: CASSLWGVVSYNEQFF
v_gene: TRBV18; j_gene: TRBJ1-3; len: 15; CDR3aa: CASSKDSLAGNTIYF
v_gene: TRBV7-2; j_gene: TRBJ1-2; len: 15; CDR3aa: CASSLVDRGQNGYTF